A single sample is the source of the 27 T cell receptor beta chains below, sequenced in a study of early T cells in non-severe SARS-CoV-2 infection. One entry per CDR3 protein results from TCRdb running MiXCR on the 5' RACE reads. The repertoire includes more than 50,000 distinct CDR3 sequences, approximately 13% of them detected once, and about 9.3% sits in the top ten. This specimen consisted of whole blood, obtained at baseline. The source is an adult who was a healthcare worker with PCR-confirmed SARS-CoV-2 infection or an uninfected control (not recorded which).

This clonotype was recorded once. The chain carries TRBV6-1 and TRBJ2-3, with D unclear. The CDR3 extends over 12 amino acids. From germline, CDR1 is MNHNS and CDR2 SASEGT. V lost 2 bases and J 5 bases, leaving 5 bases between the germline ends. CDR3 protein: CASSEQVDTQYF. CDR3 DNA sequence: TGTGCCAGCAGTGAACAGGTAGATACGCAGTATTTT.

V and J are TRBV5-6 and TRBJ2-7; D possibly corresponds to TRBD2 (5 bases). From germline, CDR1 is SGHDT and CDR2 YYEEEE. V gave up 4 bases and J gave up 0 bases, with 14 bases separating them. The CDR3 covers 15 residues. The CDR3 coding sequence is TGTGCCAGCAGCCCGGCCCCCCGGGGCTCCTACGAGCAGTACTTC. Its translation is CASSPAPRGSYEQYF.

Written as DNA, the CDR3 is TGTGCCAGCAGCCCGCCTGTGGTACTCGGGGAGCTGTTTTTT. This codes for CASSPPVVLGELFF. V and J are TRBV7-2 and TRBJ2-2, with no clear D. The V and J ends lost 5 bases and 7 bases respectively, with 14 bases between them. Germline loops: CDR1 SGHTA, CDR2 FQGNSA. The CDR3 extends over 14 amino acids.

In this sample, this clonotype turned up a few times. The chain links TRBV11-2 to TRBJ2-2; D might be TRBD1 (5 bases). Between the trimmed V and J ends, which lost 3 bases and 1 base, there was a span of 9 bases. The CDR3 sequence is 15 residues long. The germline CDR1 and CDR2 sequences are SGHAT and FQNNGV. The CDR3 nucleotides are TGTGCCAGCAGCTTGGCAGGGTTGAACACCGGGGAGCTGTTTTTT. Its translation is CASSLAGLNTGELFF.

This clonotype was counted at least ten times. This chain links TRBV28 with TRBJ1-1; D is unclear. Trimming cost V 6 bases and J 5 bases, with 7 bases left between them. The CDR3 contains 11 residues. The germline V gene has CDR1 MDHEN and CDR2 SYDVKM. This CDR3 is CASSLGTEAFF. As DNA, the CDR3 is TGTGCCAGCAGCTTAGGAACTGAAGCTTTCTTT. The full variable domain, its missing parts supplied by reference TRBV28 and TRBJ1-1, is DVKVTQSSRYLVKRTGEKVFLECVQDMDHENMFWYRQDPGLGLRLIYFSYDVKMKEKGDIPEGYSVSREKKERFSLILESASTNQTSMYLCASSLGTEAFFGQGTRLTVV.

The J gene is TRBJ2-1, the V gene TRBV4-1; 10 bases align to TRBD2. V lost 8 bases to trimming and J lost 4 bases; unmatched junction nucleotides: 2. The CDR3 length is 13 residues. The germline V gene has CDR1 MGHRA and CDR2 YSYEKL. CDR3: CASGTSDYNEQFF. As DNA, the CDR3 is TGCGCCAGCGGGACTAGCGATTACAATGAGCAGTTCTTC.

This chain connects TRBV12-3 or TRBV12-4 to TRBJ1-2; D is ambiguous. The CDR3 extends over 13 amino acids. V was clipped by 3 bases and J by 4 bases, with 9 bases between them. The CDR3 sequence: CASSFATSYGYTF. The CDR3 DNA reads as TGTGCCAGCAGTTTCGCTACATCCTATGGCTACACCTTC.

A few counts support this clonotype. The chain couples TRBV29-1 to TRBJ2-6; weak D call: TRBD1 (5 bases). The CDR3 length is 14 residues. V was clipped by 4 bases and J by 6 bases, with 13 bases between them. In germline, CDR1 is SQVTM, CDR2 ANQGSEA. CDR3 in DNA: TGCAGCGTTGCGGTAAGGGGTGAGGCCAACGTCCTGACTTTC. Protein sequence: CSVAVRGEANVLTF.

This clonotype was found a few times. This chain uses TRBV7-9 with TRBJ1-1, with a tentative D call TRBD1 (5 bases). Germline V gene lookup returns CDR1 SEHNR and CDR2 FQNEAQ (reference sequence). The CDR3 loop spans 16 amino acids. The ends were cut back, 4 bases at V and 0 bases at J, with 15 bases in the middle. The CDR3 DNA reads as TGTGCCAGCAGCTCCCCCGGAGCAGGGTTGAACACTGAAGCTTTCTTT. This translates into CASSSPGAGLNTEAFF.

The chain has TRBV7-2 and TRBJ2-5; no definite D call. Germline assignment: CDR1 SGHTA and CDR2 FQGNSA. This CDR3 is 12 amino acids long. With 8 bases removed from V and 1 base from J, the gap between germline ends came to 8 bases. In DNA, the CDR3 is TGTGCCAGCGGTCGCGGCCAAGAGACCCAGTACTTC. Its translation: CASGRGQETQYF. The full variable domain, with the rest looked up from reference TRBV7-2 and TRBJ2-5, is GAGVSQSPSNKVTEKGKDVELRCDPISGHTALYWYRQSLGQGLEFLIYFQGNSAPDKSGLPSDRFSAERTGGSVSTLTIQRTQQEDSAVYLCASGRGQETQYFGPGTRLLVL.

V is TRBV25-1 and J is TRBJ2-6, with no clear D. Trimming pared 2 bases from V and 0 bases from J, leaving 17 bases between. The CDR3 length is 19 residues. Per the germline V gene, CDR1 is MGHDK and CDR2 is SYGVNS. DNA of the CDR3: TGTGCCAGCAGTGAAAATCAAGGAGACACTGCCTCTGGGGCCAACGTCCTGACTTTC. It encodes CASSENQGDTASGANVLTF.

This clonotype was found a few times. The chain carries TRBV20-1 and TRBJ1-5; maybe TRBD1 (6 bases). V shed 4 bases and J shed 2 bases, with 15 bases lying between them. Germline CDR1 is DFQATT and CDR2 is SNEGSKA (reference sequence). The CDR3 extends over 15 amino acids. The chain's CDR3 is CSAKTGSAGNQPQHF. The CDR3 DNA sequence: TGCAGTGCTAAAACAGGGTCGGCGGGCAATCAGCCCCAGCATTTT.

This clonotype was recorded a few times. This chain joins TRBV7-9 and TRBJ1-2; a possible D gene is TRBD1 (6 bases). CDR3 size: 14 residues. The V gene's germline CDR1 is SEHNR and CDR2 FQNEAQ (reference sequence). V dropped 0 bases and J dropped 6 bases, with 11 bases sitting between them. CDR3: CASSLAISGDGYTF. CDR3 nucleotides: TGTGCCAGCAGCTTAGCTATATCAGGGGATGGCTACACCTTC.

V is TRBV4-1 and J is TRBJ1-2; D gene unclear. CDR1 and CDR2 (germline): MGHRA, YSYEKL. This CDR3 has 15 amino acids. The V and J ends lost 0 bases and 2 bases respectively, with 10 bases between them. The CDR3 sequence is CASSQDLRVNYGYTF. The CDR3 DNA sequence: TGCGCCAGCAGCCAAGATCTTCGAGTCAACTATGGCTACACCTTC.

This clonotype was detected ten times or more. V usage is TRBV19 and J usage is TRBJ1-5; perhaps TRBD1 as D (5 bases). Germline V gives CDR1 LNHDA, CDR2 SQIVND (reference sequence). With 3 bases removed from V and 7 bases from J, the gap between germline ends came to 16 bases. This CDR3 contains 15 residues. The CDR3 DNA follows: TGTGCCAGTAGTATCTTAACAGGAGGGGACCAGCCCCAGCATTTT. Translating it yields CASSILTGGDQPQHF.

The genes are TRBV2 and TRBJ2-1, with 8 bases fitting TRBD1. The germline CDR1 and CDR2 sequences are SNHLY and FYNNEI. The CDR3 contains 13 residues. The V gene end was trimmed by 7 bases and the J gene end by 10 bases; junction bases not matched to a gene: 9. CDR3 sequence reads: CASTKDRVNEQFF. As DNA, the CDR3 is TGTGCCAGCACCAAGGACAGGGTAAACGAGCAGTTCTTC.

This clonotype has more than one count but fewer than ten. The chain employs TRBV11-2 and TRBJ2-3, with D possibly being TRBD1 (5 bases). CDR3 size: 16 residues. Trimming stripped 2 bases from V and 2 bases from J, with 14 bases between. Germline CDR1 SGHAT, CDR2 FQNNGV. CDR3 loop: CASSLFPDRTTDTQYF. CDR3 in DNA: TGTGCCAGCAGCTTATTCCCCGACAGAACCACAGATACGCAGTATTTT.

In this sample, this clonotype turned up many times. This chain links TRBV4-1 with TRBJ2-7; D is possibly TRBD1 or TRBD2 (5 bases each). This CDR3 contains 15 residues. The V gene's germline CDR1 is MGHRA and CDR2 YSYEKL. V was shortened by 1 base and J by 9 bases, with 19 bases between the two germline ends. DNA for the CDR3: TGCGCCAGCAGCCAAGGCCGGCAGGGCCCAGAGGGGCAGTACTTC. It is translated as CASSQGRQGPEGQYF.

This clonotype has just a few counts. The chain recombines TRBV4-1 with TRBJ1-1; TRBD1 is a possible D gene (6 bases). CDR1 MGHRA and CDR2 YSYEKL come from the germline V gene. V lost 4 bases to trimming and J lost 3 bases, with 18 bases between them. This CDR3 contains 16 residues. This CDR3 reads CASSRRRGLRDTEAFF. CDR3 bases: TGCGCCAGCAGCCGGCGCCGGGGGCTTAGGGACACTGAAGCTTTCTTT.

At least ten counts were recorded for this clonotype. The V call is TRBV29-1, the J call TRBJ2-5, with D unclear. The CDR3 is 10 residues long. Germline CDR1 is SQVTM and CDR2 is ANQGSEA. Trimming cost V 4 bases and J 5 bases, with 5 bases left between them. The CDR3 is CSVGTETQYF. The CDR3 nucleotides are TGCAGCGTTGGGACCGAGACCCAGTACTTC.

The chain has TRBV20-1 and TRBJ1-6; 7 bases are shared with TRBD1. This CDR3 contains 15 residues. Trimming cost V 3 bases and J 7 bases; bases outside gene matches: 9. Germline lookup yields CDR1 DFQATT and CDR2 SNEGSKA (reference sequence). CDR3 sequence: CSARSTGERNSPLHF. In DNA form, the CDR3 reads TGCAGTGCTAGGTCCACAGGGGAAAGGAATTCACCCCTCCACTTT.

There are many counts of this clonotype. CDR3 nucleotides: TGTGCCAGTAGTAGCCCGGGACTAGCATCCTACAATGAGCAGTTCTTC. Translation gives CASSSPGLASYNEQFF. The chain carries TRBV19 and TRBJ2-1, with 9 bases fitting TRBD2. CDR3 length: 16 amino acids. The germline V gene has CDR1 LNHDA and CDR2 SQIVND (reference sequence). The V gene end was trimmed by 4 bases and the J gene end by 1 base; junction bases not matched to a gene: 5.

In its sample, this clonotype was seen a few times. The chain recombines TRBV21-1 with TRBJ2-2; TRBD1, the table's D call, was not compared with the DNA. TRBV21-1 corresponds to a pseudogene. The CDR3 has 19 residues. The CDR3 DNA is TGTGCCAGCAGCAAGGATCTTCCCGGGGACAGGGATCCCACCGGGGAGCTGTTTTTT. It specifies CASSKDLPGDRDPTGELFF.

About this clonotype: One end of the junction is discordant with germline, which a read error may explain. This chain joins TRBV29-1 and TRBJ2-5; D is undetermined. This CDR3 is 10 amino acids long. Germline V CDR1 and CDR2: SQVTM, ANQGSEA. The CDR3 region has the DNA TGCAGCGTTGAAAACAGTCAGTTAGTCTTC. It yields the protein CSVENSQLVF.

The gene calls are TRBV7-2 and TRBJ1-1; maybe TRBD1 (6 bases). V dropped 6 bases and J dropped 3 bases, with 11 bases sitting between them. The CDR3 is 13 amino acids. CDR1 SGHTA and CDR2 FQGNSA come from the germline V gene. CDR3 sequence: CASSSQGYTEAFF. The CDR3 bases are TGTGCCAGCAGTTCACAGGGCTACACTGAAGCTTTCTTT.

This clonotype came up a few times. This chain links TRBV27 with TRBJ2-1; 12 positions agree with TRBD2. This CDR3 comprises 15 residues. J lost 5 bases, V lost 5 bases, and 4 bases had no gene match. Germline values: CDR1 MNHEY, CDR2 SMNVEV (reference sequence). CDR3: CASSPLAGGHNEQFF. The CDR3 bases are TGTGCCAGCAGTCCACTAGCGGGGGGCCACAATGAGCAGTTCTTC.

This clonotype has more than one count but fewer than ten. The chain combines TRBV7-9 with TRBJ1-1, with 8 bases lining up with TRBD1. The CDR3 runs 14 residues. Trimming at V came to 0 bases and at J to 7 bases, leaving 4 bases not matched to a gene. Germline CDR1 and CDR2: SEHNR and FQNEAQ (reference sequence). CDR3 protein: CASSLATGVYEAFF. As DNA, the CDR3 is TGTGCCAGCAGCTTAGCGACAGGGGTCTATGAAGCTTTCTTT. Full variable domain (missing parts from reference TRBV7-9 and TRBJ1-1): DTGVSQNPRHKITKRGQNVTFRCDPISEHNRLYWYRQTLGQGPEFLTYFQNEAQLEKSRLLSDRFSAERPKGSFSTLEIQRTEQGDSAMYLCASSLATGVYEAFFGQGTRLTVV.